The 8 T cell receptor beta chains listed next were all sequenced from one sample in a study of vaccination effects on CD4 cells after COVID-19 (dated 2022 in TCRdb). Libraries were made using the immunoSEQ multiplex PCR assay. TCRdb carries this immuneACCESS record with in-frame sequences only. Its versions omit some clonotypes, under half of them owing to an unresolved V gene in the studies checked, with the rest unexplained. This sample comprises around 60,000 clones, around 76% of them detected only once. Approximately 2.8% of the sample is held by the ten biggest clonotypes. The ViraFEST assay stimulated PBMC with viral peptide pools and then used TCR sequencing to identify antigen-specific CD4+ T cell clonotypes by expansion. After more than nine days of culture, CD4+ T cells were isolated with the EasySep CD4+ T cell isolation kit. Negative nucleocapsid antibody results before and after vaccination confirmed that the healthy vaccine recipients had no prior SARS-CoV-2 infection.

No antigen is known for these receptors. The sample consisted of CD4+ T cells from PBMCs cultured with HCoV-NL63 spike peptides, taken before COVID-19 vaccination. The sample's cell subset or site, from its label and the paper: HCoV-NL63 spike overlapping peptide pool stimulation. The receptors derive from a human donor who received a COVID-19 vaccine.

J is TRBJ2-7 and V is TRBV5-8, with D perhaps matching TRBD2 (6 bases). V shed 3 bases and J shed 6 bases, with 19 bases lying between them. Germline V lookup: CDR1 SGHTS, CDR2 YDEGEE. The CDR3 is 15 amino acids. In DNA form, the CDR3 reads TGTGCCAGCAGCTCACCGGGACTCCCAAGGGGCGAGCAGTACGTC. It translates to CASSSPGLPRGEQYV.

V and J are TRBV7-9 and TRBJ1-2; TRBD1 is a possible D gene (5 bases). V dropped 8 bases and J dropped 5 bases, with 9 bases sitting between them. CDR1 SEHNR and CDR2 FQNEAQ come from the germline V gene (reference sequence). CDR3 length: 11 amino acids. CDR3 sequence reads: CASGEGYGYTF. DNA for the CDR3: TGTGCCAGCGGGGAGGGGTATGGCTACACCTTC.

This clone was seen only a few times. The chain has TRBV28 and TRBJ1-2, with D possibly TRBD1 on 5 matching bases. Germline CDR1 is MDHEN and CDR2 is SYDVKM. Trimming shortened V by 1 base and J by 5 bases, and 14 bases separated the two germline ends. The CDR3 has 15 amino acids. CDR3 protein: CASSLSSGALYGYTF. The CDR3 nucleotides read TGTGCCAGCAGTTTATCCTCCGGGGCACTATATGGCTACACCTTC.

This rearrangement joins TRBV6-1 to TRBJ2-7, with TRBD1 identical over 9 bases. The CDR3 has 15 amino acids. The V and J ends lost 3 bases and 3 bases, in that order; junction bases with no gene match: 6. The germline V gene encodes CDR1 MNHNS and CDR2 SASEGT. The CDR3 sequence: CASSDTGTGFYEQYV. CDR3 nucleotide sequence: TGTGCCAGCAGTGATACTGGGACAGGGTTCTACGAGCAGTACGTC.

This clone came up once. This chain connects TRBV18 to TRBJ2-1; TRBD2 matches 14 bases. Germline-derived CDR1 and CDR2 are KGHSH and LQKENI. This CDR3 has 19 residues. Losses at the gene ends were 4 bases for V and 5 bases for J; bases not matched to a gene: 13. CDR3 sequence: CASSRQNFGTSGSNNEQFF. CDR3 DNA: TGTGCCAGCTCACGCCAAAACTTCGGGACTAGCGGGAGTAACAATGAGCAGTTCTTC.

This clone was seen a handful of times. CDR3 sequence (DNA): TGTGCCAGCAACCAGATGAACACTGAAGCTTTCTTT. It yields the protein CASNQMNTEAFF. This rearrangement joins TRBV6-6 to TRBJ1-1; D is unresolved. CDR1 is MNHNY, CDR2 SVGAGI, per germline (reference sequence). CDR3 length equals 12 residues. Trimming left V 7 bases short and J 0 bases short, with 6 bases between.

CDR3 DNA: TGTGCCAGCAGTCTTCACGCGGGGATGAACACTGAAGCTTTCTTT. Its translation: CASSLHAGMNTEAFF. This chain joins TRBV6-6 and TRBJ1-1; no firm D call. The CDR3 is 15 residues long. Looked up from germline, CDR1 is MNHNY and CDR2 is SVGAGI (reference sequence). V was trimmed by 5 bases and J by 0 bases, leaving 13 bases between them.

Here the CDR3 reads CASSKDSTDTQYF. CDR3 bases: TGTGCCAGCAGTAAGGATAGCACAGATACGCAGTATTTT. The chain employs TRBV12-3 or TRBV12-4 and TRBJ2-3; no reliable D call. The CDR3 is made up of 13 amino acids. Trimming took 5 bases from V and 0 from J, leaving 6 bases between them.